This entry is about one T cell receptor (beta chain). Its antigen is unknown. There are no base qualities to consult, and no much larger clone falls within one base. The CDR3 has 17 amino acids, counting the end cysteine and phenylalanine. Just the 51-base CDR3 DNA is kept, in frame starting at base 1. V ends up 8 bases short and J 9 bases short, with an unmatched junction base count of 13. Looking up the germline V gene yields CDR1 SGHTA and CDR2 FQGNSA. In the paper's terms, the time point label means: roughly 25 months on ibrutinib. For TCR beta library preparation, roughly 2 micrograms of genomic DNA were extracted from the cryopreserved PBMCs. Longitudinal blood samples from CLL patients on ibrutinib monotherapy underwent high-throughput TCR beta sequencing. The patients took part in an open-label, single-center phase 2 trial of ibrutinib monotherapy. The data were obtained in a study of cytotoxic CD8 clonotypes in ibrutinib-treated CLL (dated by TCRdb to the early 2020s). General notes on the study: In this cohort, around 15 patients were treatment-naive and 11 to 12 were relapsed/refractory, while some 18 had unmutated IGHV. Cryopreserved peripheral blood mononuclear cells were obtained prior to treatment, at the time of response, and at either disease progression or sustained remission. Every remission and progressive disease sample was obtained while ibrutinib was still being received by the patients. Response samples were taken after a median of 12 months on treatment, ranging from 6 to 36 months. Responses were partial in approximately 24 patients and complete in 2; after median about 5.5 years follow-up, some 15 stayed in remission and 12 progressed. Samples averaged roughly 260,000 productive templates and 90,000 to 95,000 productive rearrangements. Of the 80 to 95 participants in the trial, about 25 had longitudinal samples available. Study-level results and caveats: At ibrutinib response clonality went up, during sustained remission it held steady, and at progression it dropped back toward baseline. Public clonotypes were found to be uncommon and were observed to contract or remain stable during treatment; the increase in clonality was shown to reflect expansion of private clonotypes at ibrutinib response. At baseline, clonality was higher than in age-matched healthy donors and showed a strong correlation with circulating CD8+ T-cell counts. Lymph node repertoires were not examined, and the timing of sampling was not matched between patients in sustained remission and those whose disease progressed.

On a MiSeq, deep resolution sequencing aimed for a depth between 1 in 1 million and 1 in 200,000 T cells, with each clonotype covered 10x on average. TCR beta libraries were generated with the immunoSEQ hsTCRB Kit. In the paper's pipeline: The data were analyzed with ImmunoSEQ Analyzer and ImmunoSEQ Data Assistant, and V, D and J gene assignments followed IMGT definitions. Clonality, which ranges from 0 to 1, was calculated as one minus the normalized Shannon entropy of productive rearrangement frequencies. Only overrepresented clonotypes making up at least 0.05% of the repertoire of each patient were included in the public clonotype analysis. Thirteen repertoires from age-matched healthy donors, obtained from immuneACCESS, served as clonality controls. What TCRdb holds here is the immuneACCESS table cut down to in-frame rearrangements. Part of the clones is not present; checked against another copy, under half of the missing clones reflect an unresolved V gene, and the others are unexplained. From that table come the V and J calls and clone size; the DNA was used to work out D and trimming. The sample data list about 130,000 clones, and 70% to 90% of these were observed just once. Of the sample, roughly 1.9% is held by the ten largest clones.

The chain is encoded by TRBV7-2 joined to TRBJ2-1, with 16 bases aligning to TRBD2. The receptor was derived from a human donor with chronic lymphocytic leukemia. Material: PBMCs, obtained after 24 months of ibrutinib treatment. The nucleotides read TGTGCCAGCTCACCCCTTAGGGGACTAGCGGGGGGGCCTGAGCAGTTCTTC. Translated, this gives CASSPLRGLAGGPEQFF.